What follows is one TCR beta chain and its context. This record comes from a study of STAT5B mutations in CD4+ large granular lymphocyte leukemia. The method was immunoSEQ multiplex PCR; TCRdb's version includes in-frame clones alone and lacks a portion of them. The table lists over 25,000 clones, around 81% of them singletons. The V gene's germline CDR1 is KGHSH and CDR2 LQKENI. The CDR3 spans 17 residues. V dropped 0 bases and J dropped 2; count of bases not matched to a gene: 4. The sequence was collected from a human donor in good health. Sequenced: CD4+ T cells from blood buffy coats. The chain combines TRBV18 with TRBJ2-1; 10 nucleotides agree with TRBD1. DNA for the CDR3: TGTGCCAGCTCACCACCGGTCGGGACAGGGGCCTACAATGAGCAGTTCTTC. Translated: CASSPPVGTGAYNEQFF.